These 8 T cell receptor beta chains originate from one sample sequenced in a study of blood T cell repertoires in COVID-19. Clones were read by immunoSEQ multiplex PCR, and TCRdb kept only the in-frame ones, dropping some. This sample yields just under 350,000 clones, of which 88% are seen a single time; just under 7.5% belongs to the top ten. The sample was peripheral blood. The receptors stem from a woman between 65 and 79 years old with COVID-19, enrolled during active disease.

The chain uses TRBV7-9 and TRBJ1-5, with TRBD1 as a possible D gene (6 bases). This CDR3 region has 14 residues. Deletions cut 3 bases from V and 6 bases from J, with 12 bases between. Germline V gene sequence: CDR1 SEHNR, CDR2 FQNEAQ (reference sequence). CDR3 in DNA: TGTGCCAGCAGCTTTACAGGGAGCGGTCAGCCCCAGCATTTT. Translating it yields CASSFTGSGQPQHF.

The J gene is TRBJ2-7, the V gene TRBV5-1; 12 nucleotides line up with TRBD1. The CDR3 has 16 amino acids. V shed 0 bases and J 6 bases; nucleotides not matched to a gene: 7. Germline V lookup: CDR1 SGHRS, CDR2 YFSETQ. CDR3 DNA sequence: TGCGCCAGCAGCTTGGGAGGGACAGGGGGCTTCGGCGAGCAGTACTTC. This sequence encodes CASSLGGTGGFGEQYF.

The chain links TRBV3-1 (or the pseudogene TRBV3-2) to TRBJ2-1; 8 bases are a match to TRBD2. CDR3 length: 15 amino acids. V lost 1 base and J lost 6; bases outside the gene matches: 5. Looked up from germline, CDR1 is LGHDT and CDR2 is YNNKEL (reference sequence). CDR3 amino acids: CASSQGGTRPNEQFF. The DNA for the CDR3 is TGTGCCAGCAGCCAAGGAGGGACTAGACCCAATGAGCAGTTCTTC.

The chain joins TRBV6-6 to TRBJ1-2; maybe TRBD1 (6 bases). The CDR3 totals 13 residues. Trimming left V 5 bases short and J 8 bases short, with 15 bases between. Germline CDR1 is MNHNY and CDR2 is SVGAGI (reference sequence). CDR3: CASSRVTGHGYTF. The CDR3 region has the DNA TGTGCCAGCAGTAGGGTTACAGGGCACGGCTACACCTTC.

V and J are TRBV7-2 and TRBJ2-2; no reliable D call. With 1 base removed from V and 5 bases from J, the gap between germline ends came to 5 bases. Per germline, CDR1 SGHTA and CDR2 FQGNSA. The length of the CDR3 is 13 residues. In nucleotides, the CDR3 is TGTGCCAGCAGCTTAGATCCGACCGGGGAGCTGTTTTTT. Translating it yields CASSLDPTGELFF.

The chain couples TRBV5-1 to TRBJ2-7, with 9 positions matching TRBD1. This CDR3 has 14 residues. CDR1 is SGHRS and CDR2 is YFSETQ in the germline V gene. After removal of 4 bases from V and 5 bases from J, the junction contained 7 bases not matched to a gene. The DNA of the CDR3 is TGCGCCAGCAGCCTCCGGGACAGGGAAGACGAGCAGTACTTC. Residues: CASSLRDREDEQYF.

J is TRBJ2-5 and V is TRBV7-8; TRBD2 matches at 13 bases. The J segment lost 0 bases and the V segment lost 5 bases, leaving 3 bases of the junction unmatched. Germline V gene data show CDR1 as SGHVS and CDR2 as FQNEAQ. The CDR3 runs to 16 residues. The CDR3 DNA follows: TGTGCCAGCAGCCGAGGGACTAGCGGGGACCAAGAGACCCAGTACTTC. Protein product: CASSRGTSGDQETQYF.

CDR3 coding DNA: TGTGCCAGCAGCTTACTAGCGGGGGAGGAGCAGTTCTTC. Amino acids: CASSLLAGEEQFF. The V call is TRBV5-6, the J call TRBJ2-1, with 11 bases that match TRBD2. The CDR3 sequence is 13 residues long. V was pared by 2 bases and J by 10 bases, with 2 bases of the junction left unmatched. Germline assignment: CDR1 SGHDT and CDR2 YYEEEE. Complete variable domain (other parts from reference TRBV5-6 and TRBJ2-1): DAGVTQSPTHLIKTRGQQVTLRCSPKSGHDTVSWYQQALGQGPQFIFQYYEEEERQRGNFPDRFSGHQFPNYSSELNVNALLLGDSALYLCASSLLAGEEQFFGPGTRLTVL.